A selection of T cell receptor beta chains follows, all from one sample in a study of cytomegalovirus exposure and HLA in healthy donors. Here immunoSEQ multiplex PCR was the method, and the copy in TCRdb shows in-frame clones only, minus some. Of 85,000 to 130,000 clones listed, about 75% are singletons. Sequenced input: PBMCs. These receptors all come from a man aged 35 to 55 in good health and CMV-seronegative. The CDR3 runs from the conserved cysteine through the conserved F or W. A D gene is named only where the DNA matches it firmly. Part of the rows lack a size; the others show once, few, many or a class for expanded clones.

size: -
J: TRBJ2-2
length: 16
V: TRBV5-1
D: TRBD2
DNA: TGCGCCAGCAGCTTACTAGCGGGGGCGAACACCGGGGAGCTGTTTTTT
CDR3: CASSLLAGANTGELFF

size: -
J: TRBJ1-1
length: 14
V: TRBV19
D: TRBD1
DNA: TGTGCCAGTAGCGCGGACAGGATCGTCACTGAAGCTTTCTTT
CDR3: CASSADRIVTEAFF

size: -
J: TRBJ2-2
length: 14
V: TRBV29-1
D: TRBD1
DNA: TGCAGCGTGGACAGGGGAGGGGGGCCCGGGGAGCTGTTTTTT
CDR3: CSVDRGGGPGELFF

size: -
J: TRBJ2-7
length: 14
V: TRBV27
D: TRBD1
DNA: TGTGCCAGCAGTCCCGCGGGACAGGTCTACGAGCAGTACTTC
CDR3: CASSPAGQVYEQYF

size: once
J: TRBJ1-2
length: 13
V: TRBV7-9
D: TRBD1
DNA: TGTGCCAGCAGCCCGGGACAGGGCTATGGCTACACCTTC
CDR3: CASSPGQGYGYTF

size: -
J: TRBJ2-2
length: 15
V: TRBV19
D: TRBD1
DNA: TGTGCCAGTATTTGGGACAGGGGAAGAACCGGGGAGCTGTTTTTT
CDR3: CASIWDRGRTGELFF

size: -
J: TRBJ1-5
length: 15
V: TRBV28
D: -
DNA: TGTGCCAGCAGTCCTGTGGGGGGAGGGAGGCAGCCCCAGCATTTT
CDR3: CASSPVGGGRQPQHF

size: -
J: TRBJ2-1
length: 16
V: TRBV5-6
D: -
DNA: TGTGCCAGCAGCTTGGTGGCGGGGGCACTCTACAATGAGCAGTTCTTC
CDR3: CASSLVAGALYNEQFF

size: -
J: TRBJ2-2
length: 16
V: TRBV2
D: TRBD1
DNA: TGTGCCAGCAGTGAGCAAACAGGGGAAGTGACCGGGGAGCTGTTTTTT
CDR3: CASSEQTGEVTGELFF

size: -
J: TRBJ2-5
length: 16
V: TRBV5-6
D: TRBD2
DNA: TGTGCCAGCAGCTATTGGGTTAGCAGCGGGGGCGGGGCCCAGTACTTC
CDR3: CASSYWVSSGGGAQYF

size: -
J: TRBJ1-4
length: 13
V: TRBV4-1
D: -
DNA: TGCGCCAGCAGCCAAGAAAGGGGGGGGAAACTGTTTTTT
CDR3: CASSQERGGKLFF

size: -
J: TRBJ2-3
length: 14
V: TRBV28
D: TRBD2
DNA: TGTGCCAGCAGTTTAGGGGGGGGCACAGATACGCAGTATTTT
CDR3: CASSLGGGTDTQYF

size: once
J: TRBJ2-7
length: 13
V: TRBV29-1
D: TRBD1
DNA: TGCAGCGTTGAAGGTCGACAGGGATACGAGCAGTACTTC
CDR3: CSVEGRQGYEQYF

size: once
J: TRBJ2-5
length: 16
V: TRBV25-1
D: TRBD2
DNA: TGTGCCAGCAGTGCATCGGGAGGGCTGTACCAAGAGACCCAGTACTTC
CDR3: CASSASGGLYQETQYF

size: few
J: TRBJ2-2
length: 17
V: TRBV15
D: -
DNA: TGTGCCACCAAACGGAGCAGACAGTGGACGAACACCGGGGAGCTGTTTTTT
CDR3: CATKRSRQWTNTGELFF

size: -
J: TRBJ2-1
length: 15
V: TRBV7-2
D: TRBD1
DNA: TGTGCCAGCAGCCCCCGGGACAGGGGGTACAATGAGCAGTTCTTC
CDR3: CASSPRDRGYNEQFF

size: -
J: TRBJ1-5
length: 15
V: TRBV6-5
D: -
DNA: TGTGCCAGCAGTTACTCGTGGGGCAGAGATCAGCCCCAGCATTTT
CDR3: CASSYSWGRDQPQHF

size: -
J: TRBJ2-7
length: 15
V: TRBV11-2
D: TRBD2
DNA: TGTGCCAGCAGACTAGCGGGGCCTCAAAGATACGAGCAGTACTTC
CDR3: CASRLAGPQRYEQYF

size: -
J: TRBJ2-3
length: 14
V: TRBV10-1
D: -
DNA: TGCGCCAGCAGTGAAAACCCGTTGCGGCATACGCAGTATTTT
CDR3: CASSENPLRHTQYF

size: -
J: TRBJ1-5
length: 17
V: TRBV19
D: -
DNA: TGTGCCAGTAGTCCCGGGACTCTAGTAAATAGCAATCAGCCCCAGCATTTT
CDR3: CASSPGTLVNSNQPQHF

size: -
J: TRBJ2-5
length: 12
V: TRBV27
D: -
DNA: TGTGCCAGCAGCAAACAGGGTGAGACCCAGTACTTC
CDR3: CASSKQGETQYF

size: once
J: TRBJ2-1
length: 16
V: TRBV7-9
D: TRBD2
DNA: TGTGCCAGCAGCTTAGCCCGGACTAGCGTTCCAGATGAGCAGTTCTTC
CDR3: CASSLARTSVPDEQFF

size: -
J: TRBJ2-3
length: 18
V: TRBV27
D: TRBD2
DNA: TGTGCCAGCAGTCCCCTTGGACTAGCGGGGGGCCGCACAGATACGCAGTATTTT
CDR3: CASSPLGLAGGRTDTQYF

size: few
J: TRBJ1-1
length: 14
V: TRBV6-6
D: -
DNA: TGTGCCAGCAGTTACTCGAGGTCGGCGACTGAAGCTTTCTTT
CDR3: CASSYSRSATEAFF

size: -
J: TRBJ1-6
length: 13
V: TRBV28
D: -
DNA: TGTGCCACCCTGGGACTGCATAATTCACCCCTCCACTTT
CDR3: CATLGLHNSPLHF

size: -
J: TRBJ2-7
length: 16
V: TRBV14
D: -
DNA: TGTGCCAGCAGCCGCCAACAGAGTCCCCTACGCTACGAGCAGTACTTC
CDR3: CASSRQQSPLRYEQYF

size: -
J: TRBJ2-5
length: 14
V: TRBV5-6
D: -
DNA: TGTGCCAGCAGCTTGACAGGGAGTAAAGAGACCCAGTACTTC
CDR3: CASSLTGSKETQYF

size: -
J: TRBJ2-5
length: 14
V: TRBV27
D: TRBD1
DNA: TGTGCCAGCAGTCCGGCGACAGGGCGGGAGACCCAGTACTTC
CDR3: CASSPATGRETQYF

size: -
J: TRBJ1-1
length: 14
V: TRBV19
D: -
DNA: TGTGCCAGTAGTATCCCCGGGATGAACACTGAAGCTTTCTTT
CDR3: CASSIPGMNTEAFF

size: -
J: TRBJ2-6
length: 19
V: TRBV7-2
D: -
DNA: TGTGCCAGCACCCCCCGCGAGGGTTCTTCCCACTCTGGGGCCAACGTCCTGACTTTC
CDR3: CASTPREGSSHSGANVLTF

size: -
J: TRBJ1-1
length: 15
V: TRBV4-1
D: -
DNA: TGCGCCAGCAGCCAAGATTCGGGGCAGGGGACGCGCGCTTTCTTT
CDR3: CASSQDSGQGTRAFF

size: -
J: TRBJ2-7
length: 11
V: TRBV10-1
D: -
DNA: TGCGCCAGCAGTGAGGGGCAGAAAACGTACTTC
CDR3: CASSEGQKTYF

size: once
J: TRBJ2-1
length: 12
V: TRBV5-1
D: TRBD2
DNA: TGCGCCAGCAGCCTTAGCGGGGATGGGCAGTTCTTC
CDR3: CASSLSGDGQFF

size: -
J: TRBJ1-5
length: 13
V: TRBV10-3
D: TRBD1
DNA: TGTGCCATCAGACAGGGGGGGGATCAGCCCCAGCATTTT
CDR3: CAIRQGGDQPQHF

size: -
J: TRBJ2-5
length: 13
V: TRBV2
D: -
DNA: TGTGCCAGCAGTGTCCAGGTCCAAGAGACCCAGTACTTC
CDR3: CASSVQVQETQYF

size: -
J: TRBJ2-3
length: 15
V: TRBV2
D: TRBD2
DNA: TGTGCCAGCAGGACTAGCGGGGGGGTCACAGATACGCAGTATTTT
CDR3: CASRTSGGVTDTQYF

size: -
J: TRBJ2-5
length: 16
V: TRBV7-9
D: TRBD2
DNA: TGTGCCAGCAGCCCCCGGGGAGCGGGGGAACAAGAGACCCAGTACTTC
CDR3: CASSPRGAGEQETQYF

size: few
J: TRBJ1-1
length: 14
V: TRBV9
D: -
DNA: TGTGCCAGCAGCGGGGGACTCCAGAACACTGAAGCTTTCTTT
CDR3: CASSGGLQNTEAFF

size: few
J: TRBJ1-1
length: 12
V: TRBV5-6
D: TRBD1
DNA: TGTGCCAGCAGCTTACAGGGGGCCGTGGCTTTCTTT
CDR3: CASSLQGAVAFF

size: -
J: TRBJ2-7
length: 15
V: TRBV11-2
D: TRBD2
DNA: TGTGCCAGCAGCTTAGAAGGTCTAGCGGGTGGAGAGCAGTACTTC
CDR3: CASSLEGLAGGEQYF

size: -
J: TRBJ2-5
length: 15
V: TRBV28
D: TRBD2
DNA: TGTGCCAGCCTTGACGCTGGGCGGGGGGTTGAGACCCAGTACTTC
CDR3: CASLDAGRGVETQYF

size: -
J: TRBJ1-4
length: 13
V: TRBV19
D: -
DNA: TGTGCCAGTAGCCCCCCAGGCAGCGAAAAACTGTTTTTT
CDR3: CASSPPGSEKLFF

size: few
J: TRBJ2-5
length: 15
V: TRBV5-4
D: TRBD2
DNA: TGTGCCAGCAGCTTGGAGGCTAGCGGGGGCGAGACCCAGTACTTC
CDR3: CASSLEASGGETQYF

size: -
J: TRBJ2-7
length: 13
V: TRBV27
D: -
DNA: TGTGCCAGCAGTTTAAGCTATTCCTACGAGCAGTACTTC
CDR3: CASSLSYSYEQYF

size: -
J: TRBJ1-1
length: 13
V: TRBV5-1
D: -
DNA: TGCGCCAGCAGCTCACAGGTGAACACTGAAGCTTTCTTT
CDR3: CASSSQVNTEAFF

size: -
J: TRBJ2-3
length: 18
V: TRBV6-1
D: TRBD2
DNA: TGTGCCAGCAGTGAAGCTTTAACTAGCGGGGGGCCCACAGATACGCAGTATTTT
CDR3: CASSEALTSGGPTDTQYF

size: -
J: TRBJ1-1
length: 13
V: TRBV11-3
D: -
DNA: TGTGCCAGCAGTGGCAGTCTGAACACTGAAGCTTTCTTT
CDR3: CASSGSLNTEAFF

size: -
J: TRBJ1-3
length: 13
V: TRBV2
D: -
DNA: TGTGCCAGCAGTGTTACAGCAGGAAACACCATATATTTT
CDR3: CASSVTAGNTIYF